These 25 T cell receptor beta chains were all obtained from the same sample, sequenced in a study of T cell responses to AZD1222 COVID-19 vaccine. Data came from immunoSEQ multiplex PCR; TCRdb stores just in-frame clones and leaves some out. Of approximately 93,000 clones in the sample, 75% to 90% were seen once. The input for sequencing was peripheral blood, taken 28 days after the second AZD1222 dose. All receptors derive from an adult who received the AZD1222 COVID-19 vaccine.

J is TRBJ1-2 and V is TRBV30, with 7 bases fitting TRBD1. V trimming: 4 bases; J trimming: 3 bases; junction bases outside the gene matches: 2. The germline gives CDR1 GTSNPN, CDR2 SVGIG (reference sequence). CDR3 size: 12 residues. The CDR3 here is CAWKGQHYGYTF. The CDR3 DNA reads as TGTGCCTGGAAGGGACAGCACTATGGCTACACCTTC.

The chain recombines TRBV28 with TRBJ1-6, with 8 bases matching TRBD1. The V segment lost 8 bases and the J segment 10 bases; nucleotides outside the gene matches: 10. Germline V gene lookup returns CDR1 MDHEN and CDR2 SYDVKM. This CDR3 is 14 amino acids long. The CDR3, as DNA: TGTGCCAGCCTAGGGTCCAGGGGGCTCTCACCCCTCCACTTT. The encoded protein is CASLGSRGLSPLHF.

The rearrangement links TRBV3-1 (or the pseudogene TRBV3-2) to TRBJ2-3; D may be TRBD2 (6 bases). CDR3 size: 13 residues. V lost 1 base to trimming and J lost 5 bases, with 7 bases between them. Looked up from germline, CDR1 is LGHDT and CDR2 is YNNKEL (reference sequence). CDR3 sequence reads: CASSQASEDTQYF. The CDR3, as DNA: TGTGCCAGCAGCCAAGCTAGCGAAGATACGCAGTATTTT.

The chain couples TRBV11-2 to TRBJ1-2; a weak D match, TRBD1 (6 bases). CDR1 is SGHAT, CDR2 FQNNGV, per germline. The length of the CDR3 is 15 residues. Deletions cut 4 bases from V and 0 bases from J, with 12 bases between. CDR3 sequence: CASSSLQGANYGYTF. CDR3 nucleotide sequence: TGTGCCAGCAGCTCCCTACAGGGAGCTAACTATGGCTACACCTTC.

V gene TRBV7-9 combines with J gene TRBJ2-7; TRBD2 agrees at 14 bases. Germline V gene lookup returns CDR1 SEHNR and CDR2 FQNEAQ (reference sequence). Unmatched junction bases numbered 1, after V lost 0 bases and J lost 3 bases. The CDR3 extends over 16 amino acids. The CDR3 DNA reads TGTGCCAGCAGCTTAGCCGGGACTAGCGGGGGCTACGAGCAGTACTTC. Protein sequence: CASSLAGTSGGYEQYF.

This CDR3 reads CASSRDRGPNSPLHF. CDR3 nucleotides: TGTGCCAGCAGCAGGGACAGGGGTCCTAATTCACCCCTCCACTTT. V is TRBV21-1 and J is TRBJ1-6; the table's D call, TRBD1, has no DNA check behind it. TRBV21-1 is tagged as a pseudogene. CDR3 length: 15 amino acids.

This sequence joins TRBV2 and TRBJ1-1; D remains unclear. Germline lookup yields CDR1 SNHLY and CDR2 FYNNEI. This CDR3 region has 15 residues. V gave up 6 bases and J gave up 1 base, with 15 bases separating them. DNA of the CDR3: TGTGCCAGCAGCCTCGGTACTGGTGCGAACACTGAAGCTTTCTTT. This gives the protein CASSLGTGANTEAFF.

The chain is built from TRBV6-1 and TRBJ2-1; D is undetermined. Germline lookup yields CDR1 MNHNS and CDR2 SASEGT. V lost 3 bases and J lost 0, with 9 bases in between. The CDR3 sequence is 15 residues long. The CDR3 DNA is TGTGCCAGCAGTGACGGTATTAACTCCTACAATGAGCAGTTCTTC. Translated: CASSDGINSYNEQFF.

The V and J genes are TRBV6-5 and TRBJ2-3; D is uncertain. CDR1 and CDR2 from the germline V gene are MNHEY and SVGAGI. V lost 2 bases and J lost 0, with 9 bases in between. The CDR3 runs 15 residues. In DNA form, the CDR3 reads TGTGCCAGCAGTTACGGTGACACGAGCACAGATACGCAGTATTTT. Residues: CASSYGDTSTDTQYF.

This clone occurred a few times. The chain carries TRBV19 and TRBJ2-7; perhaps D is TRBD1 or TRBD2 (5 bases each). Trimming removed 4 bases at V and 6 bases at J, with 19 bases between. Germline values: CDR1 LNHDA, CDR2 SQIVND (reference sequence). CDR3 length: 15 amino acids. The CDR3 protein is CASSTDPGSRGEQYF. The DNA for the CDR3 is TGTGCCAGTAGTACCGATCCAGGGTCCCGGGGCGAGCAGTACTTC.

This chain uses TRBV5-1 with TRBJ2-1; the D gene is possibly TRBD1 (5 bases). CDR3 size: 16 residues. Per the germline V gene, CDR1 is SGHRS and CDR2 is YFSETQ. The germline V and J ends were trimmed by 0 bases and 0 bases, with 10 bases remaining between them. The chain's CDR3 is CASSLEGPHSYNEQFF. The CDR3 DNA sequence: TGCGCCAGCAGCTTGGAGGGGCCGCACTCCTACAATGAGCAGTTCTTC.

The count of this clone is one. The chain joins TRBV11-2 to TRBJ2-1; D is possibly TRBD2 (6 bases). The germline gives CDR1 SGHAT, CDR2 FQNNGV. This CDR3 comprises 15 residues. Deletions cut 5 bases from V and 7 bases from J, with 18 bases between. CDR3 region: CASSPTFVGGNEQFF. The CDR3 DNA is TGTGCCAGCAGCCCAACCTTCGTGGGGGGAAATGAGCAGTTCTTC.

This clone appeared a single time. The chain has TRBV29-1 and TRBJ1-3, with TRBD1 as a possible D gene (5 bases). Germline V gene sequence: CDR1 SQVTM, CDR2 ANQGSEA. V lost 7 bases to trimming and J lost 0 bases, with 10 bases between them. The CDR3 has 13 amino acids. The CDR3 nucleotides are TGCAGCGCCGGGGCCCCCTCTGGAAACACCATATATTTT. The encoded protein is CSAGAPSGNTIYF. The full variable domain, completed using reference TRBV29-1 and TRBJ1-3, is SAVISQKPSRDICQRGTSLTIQCQVDSQVTMMFWYRQQPGQSLTLIATANQGSEATYESGFVIDKFPISRPNLTFSTLTVSNMSPEDSSIYLCSAGAPSGNTIYFGEGSWLTVV.

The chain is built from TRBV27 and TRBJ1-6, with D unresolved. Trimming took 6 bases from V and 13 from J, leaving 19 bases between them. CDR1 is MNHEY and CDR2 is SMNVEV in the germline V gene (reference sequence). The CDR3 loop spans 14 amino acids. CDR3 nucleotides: TGTGCCAGCAGAGACGGTGGGGAAATTCGCCCCCTCCACTTT. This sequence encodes CASRDGGEIRPLHF.

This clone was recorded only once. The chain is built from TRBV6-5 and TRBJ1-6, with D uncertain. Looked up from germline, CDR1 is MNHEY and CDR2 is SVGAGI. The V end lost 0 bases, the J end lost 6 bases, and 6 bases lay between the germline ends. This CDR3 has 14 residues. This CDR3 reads CASSYSVFNSPLHF. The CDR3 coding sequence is TGTGCCAGCAGTTACTCGGTCTTTAATTCACCCCTCCACTTT.

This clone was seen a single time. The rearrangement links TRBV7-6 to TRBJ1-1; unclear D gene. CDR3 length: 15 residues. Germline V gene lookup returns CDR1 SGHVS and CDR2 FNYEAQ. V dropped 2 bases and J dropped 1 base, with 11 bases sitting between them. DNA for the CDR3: TGTGCCAGCAGCTTATTCAACGAGGGGAACACTGAAGCTTTCTTT. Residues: CASSLFNEGNTEAFF.

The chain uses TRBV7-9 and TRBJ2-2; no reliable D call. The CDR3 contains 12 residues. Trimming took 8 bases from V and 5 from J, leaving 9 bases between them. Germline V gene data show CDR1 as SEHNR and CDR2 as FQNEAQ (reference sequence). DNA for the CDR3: TGTGCCAGCGCGACAATAACCGGGGAGCTGTTTTTT. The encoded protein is CASATITGELFF.

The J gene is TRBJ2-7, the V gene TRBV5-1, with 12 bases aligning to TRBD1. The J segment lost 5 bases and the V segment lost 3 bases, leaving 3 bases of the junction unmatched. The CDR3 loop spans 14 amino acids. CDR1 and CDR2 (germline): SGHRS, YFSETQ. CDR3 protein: CASSSGTGGNEQYF. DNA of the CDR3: TGCGCCAGCAGCTCGGGGACAGGGGGCAACGAGCAGTACTTC.

CDR3: CASSPAPLSGANVLTF. Here the CDR3 DNA reads TGCGCCAGCAGCCCCGCACCACTCTCTGGGGCCAACGTCCTGACTTTC. The gene calls are TRBV5-1 and TRBJ2-6, with D unresolved. Trimming shortened V by 4 bases and J by 0 bases, and 11 bases separated the two germline ends. The length of the CDR3 is 16 residues. CDR1 and CDR2 (germline): SGHRS, YFSETQ.

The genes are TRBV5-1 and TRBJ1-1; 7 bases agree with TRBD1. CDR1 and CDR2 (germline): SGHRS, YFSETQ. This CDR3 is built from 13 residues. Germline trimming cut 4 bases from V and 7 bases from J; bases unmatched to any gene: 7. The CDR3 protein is CASSLGQDLEAFF. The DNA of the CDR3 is TGCGCCAGCAGCCTCGGACAGGATCTTGAAGCTTTCTTT.

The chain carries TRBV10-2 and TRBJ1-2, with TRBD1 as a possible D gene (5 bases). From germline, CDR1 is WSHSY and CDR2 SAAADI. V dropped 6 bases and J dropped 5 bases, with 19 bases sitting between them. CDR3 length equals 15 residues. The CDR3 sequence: CASRTDRLSAYGYTF. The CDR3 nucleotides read TGCGCCAGCAGGACAGACCGCCTCTCAGCTTATGGCTACACCTTC.

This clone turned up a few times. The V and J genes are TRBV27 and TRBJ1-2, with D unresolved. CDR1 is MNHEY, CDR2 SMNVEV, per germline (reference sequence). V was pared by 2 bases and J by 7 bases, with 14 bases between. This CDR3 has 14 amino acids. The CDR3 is CASSLTLAEGGYTF. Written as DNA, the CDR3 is TGTGCCAGCAGTTTAACCCTGGCCGAGGGTGGCTACACCTTC.

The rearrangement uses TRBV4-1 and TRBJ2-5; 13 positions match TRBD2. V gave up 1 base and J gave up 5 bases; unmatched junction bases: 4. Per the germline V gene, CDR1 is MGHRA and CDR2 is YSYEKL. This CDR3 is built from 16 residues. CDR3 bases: TGCGCCAGCAGCCAAGGGGGACTAGCGGGGTTGGAGACCCAGTACTTC. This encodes CASSQGGLAGLETQYF.

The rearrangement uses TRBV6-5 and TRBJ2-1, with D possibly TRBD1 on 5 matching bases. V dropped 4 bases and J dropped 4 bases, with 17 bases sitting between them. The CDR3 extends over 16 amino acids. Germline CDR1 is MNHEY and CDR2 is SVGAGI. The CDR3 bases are TGTGCCAGCAGTTCAGACCTAGGGGCCCGTTACAATGAGCAGTTCTTC. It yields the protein CASSSDLGARYNEQFF.

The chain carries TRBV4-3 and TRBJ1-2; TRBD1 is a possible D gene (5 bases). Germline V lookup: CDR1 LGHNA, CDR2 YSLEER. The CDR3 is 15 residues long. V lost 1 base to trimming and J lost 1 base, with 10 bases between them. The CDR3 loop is CASSQGAGFNYGYTF. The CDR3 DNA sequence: TGCGCCAGCAGCCAAGGCGCAGGGTTTAACTATGGCTACACCTTC.